A single sample gave rise to the 29 T cell receptor beta chains below, sequenced in a study of naive and memory T cell subsets (dated by TCRdb to 2016 to 2017). The protocol used for the library was UMI-ligation and nested PCR. TCRdb shows the sequencer as Illumina MiSeq. To cover both TRBC1 and TRBC2, the beta constant-region primer consisted of an equimolar mix of two oligonucleotides. Four rounds of PCR, combining the SP2 primer with nested alpha and beta constant-region primers, were used to amplify the ligated cDNA. TCRdb reprocessed the public reads (quality trimming at Q25 with fastp, clone calling with MiXCR) and kept in-frame beta chains. Rows matching on CDR3 protein sequence are summarized as one entry with the most common DNA and genes. Counted in this sample were roughly 100,000 distinct CDR3 sequences; about 14% of them appeared once. The biggest ten clones account for roughly 2.8% of the sample.

For these receptors, no antigen is known. Here is what the overall study found, with its caveats: A few larger clonotypes were present in naive repertoires, especially CD8 naive repertoires, and these clonotypes were possibly memory cells re-expressing CD45RA.

Sequenced sample: naive CD8+ T cells from blood. The intended sense of this specimen's cell subset or site label: naive T cells, CD45RA high CD27+. The receptor set was obtained from a human donor in good health.

This clonotype was seen more than once but under ten times. The chain recombines TRBV7-9 with TRBJ2-7; D is undetermined. Germline CDR1 is SEHNR and CDR2 is FQNEAQ (reference sequence). The CDR3 is 14 residues long. Trimming left V 1 base short and J 2 bases short, with 9 bases between. The CDR3 here is CASSLGEIPYEQYF. The CDR3 DNA is TGTGCCAGCAGCTTAGGGGAAATCCCCTACGAGCAGTACTTC.

The rearrangement links TRBV11-2 to TRBJ2-7; D is undetermined. The V gene lost 3 bases and the J gene lost 1 base, with 10 bases spanning the gap. The germline CDR1 and CDR2 sequences are SGHAT and FQNNGV. This CDR3 region has 14 residues. This chain's CDR3 is CASSFRTVSYEQYF. The CDR3 nucleotides are TGTGCCAGCAGCTTTCGAACCGTTTCCTACGAGCAGTACTTC.

The genes are TRBV13 and TRBJ2-7, with TRBD1 matching 7 bases. With V trimmed by 5 bases and J by 3 bases, 10 bases remained unmatched. Germline assignment: CDR1 PRHDT and CDR2 FYEKMQ (reference sequence). This CDR3 contains 15 residues. The CDR3 DNA reads TGTGCCAGCAGCATCCAGCAGGGGGAATACTACGAGCAGTACTTC. Its translation is CASSIQQGEYYEQYF.

The rearrangement uses TRBV5-4 and TRBJ2-7; tentative D call: TRBD1 (5 bases). V dropped 2 bases and J dropped 3 bases, with 12 bases sitting between them. Germline CDR1 SGHNT, CDR2 YYREEE (reference sequence). The CDR3 extends over 14 amino acids. In nucleotides, the CDR3 is TGTGCCAGCAGCTTTCGACAGACGAGCTACGAGCAGTACTTC. Translated, it gives CASSFRQTSYEQYF.

In this sample, this clonotype turned up many times. For the CDR3, the DNA is TGTGCCAGCAGTGAAGTGGGGACTGATACCTACGAGCAGTACTTC. It yields the protein CASSEVGTDTYEQYF. The V call is TRBV6-1, the J call TRBJ2-7; weak D call: TRBD2 (6 bases). V lost 1 base to trimming and J lost 2 bases, with 12 bases between them. Germline V gene data show CDR1 as MNHNS and CDR2 as SASEGT. The CDR3 extends over 15 amino acids.

The V call is TRBV4-2, the J call TRBJ2-7; TRBD2 agrees at 11 bases. Trimming at V came to 1 base and at J to 3 bases, leaving 14 bases not matched to a gene. Germline CDR1 reads LGHNA; CDR2 reads YNFKEQ. CDR3 length: 19 amino acids. The CDR3 DNA is TGTGCCAGCAGCCAAGCGGCTAGCGGGGGGCGTTCGATAATCTACGAGCAGTACTTC. Residues: CASSQAASGGRSIIYEQYF.

The chain joins TRBV6-5 to TRBJ2-5; the match to TRBD1 covers 9 bases. The V and J ends lost 6 bases and 4 bases, in that order; junction bases with no gene match: 6. Germline V gives CDR1 MNHEY, CDR2 SVGAGI. The CDR3 covers 14 residues. The CDR3 bases are TGTGCCAGCAGCACGACAGGGGGACGAGAGACCCAGTACTTC. Residues: CASSTTGGRETQYF.

This clonotype has more than one count but fewer than ten. The chain links TRBV7-6 to TRBJ2-7; D possibly matches TRBD1 or TRBD2 (6 bases each). Germline V gene lookup returns CDR1 SGHVS and CDR2 FNYEAQ. The V gene lost 5 bases and the J gene lost 0 bases, with 26 bases spanning the gap. The CDR3 has 19 amino acids. CDR3 protein: CASSDKSKWGAGSSYEQYF. The DNA for the CDR3 is TGTGCCAGCAGCGACAAATCAAAGTGGGGGGCTGGGAGCTCCTACGAGCAGTACTTC. The complete variable domain, with remaining parts taken from reference TRBV7-6 and TRBJ2-7, reads GAGVSQSPRYKVTKRGQDVALRCDPISGHVSLYWYRQALGQGPEFLTYFNYEAQQDKSGLPNDRFSAERPEGSISTLTIQRTEQRDSAMYRCASSDKSKWGAGSSYEQYFGPGTRLTVT.

This clonotype appeared a few times. The chain links TRBV20-1 to TRBJ2-7, with TRBD2 matching over 7 bases. Germline loops: CDR1 DFQATT, CDR2 SNEGSKA (reference sequence). V lost 6 bases to trimming and J lost 9 bases; unmatched junction nucleotides: 2. This CDR3 region has 9 residues. This CDR3 is CSAPGGQYF. CDR3 nucleotide sequence: TGCAGTGCCCCGGGGGGGCAGTACTTC.

The gene calls are TRBV7-9 and TRBJ1-2; D unclear. Germline CDR1 reads SEHNR; CDR2 reads FQNEAQ (reference sequence). The CDR3 contains 13 residues. The ends were cut back, 0 bases at V and 4 bases at J, with 6 bases in the middle. CDR3 DNA sequence: TGTGCCAGCAGCTTAGCTCGGGGCTATGGCTACACCTTC. It is translated as CASSLARGYGYTF.

This clonotype was picked up a small number of times. The chain is built from TRBV28 and TRBJ2-7; perhaps TRBD2 as D (7 bases). Trimming pared 1 base from V and 3 bases from J, leaving 13 bases between. The CDR3 has 15 residues. Germline loops: CDR1 MDHEN, CDR2 SYDVKM. This chain's CDR3 is CASSLLRGTNYEQYF. The DNA for the CDR3 is TGTGCCAGCAGTTTATTGAGGGGGACTAACTACGAGCAGTACTTC.

This clonotype showed up many times. The DNA for the CDR3 is TGTGCCAGCAGCTCCGGACCCGTAGATACCTACGAGCAGTACTTC. It codes for CASSSGPVDTYEQYF. The V gene is TRBV28, the J gene TRBJ2-7; D is ambiguous. This CDR3 comprises 15 residues. V dropped 6 bases and J dropped 2 bases, with 17 bases sitting between them. CDR1 is MDHEN, CDR2 SYDVKM, per germline.

This clonotype was recorded a few times. The chain combines TRBV7-2 with TRBJ2-7, with 8 positions matching TRBD2. The ends lost 4 bases at V and 3 bases at J; junction bases unmatched: 8. Germline V gives CDR1 SGHTA, CDR2 FQGNSA. This CDR3 contains 15 residues. CDR3 sequence (DNA): TGTGCCAGCAGCTCCGTAGACGCGGGGGGCTACGAGCAGTACTTC. Translation: CASSSVDAGGYEQYF. The full variable domain, in which reference TRBV7-2 and TRBJ2-7 provide the parts outside the CDR3, is GAGVSQSPSNKVTEKGKDVELRCDPISGHTALYWYRQSLGQGLEFLIYFQGNSAPDKSGLPSDRFSAERTGGSVSTLTIQRTQQEDSAVYLCASSSVDAGGYEQYFGPGTRLTVT.

In its sample, this clonotype was seen many times. CDR3: CASSIGQTNTEAFF. The CDR3 DNA sequence: TGTGCCAGTAGTATCGGGCAGACGAACACTGAAGCTTTCTTT. The chain recombines TRBV19 with TRBJ1-1; D gene uncertain. The CDR3 has 14 residues. Germline CDR1 is LNHDA and CDR2 is SQIVND (reference sequence). V was pared by 3 bases and J by 1 base, with 9 bases between.

This clonotype has just a few counts. V is TRBV23-1 and J is TRBJ2-4; the D is unclear. TRBV23-1 counts as an open reading frame of uncertain function. This CDR3 is 14 amino acids long. Trimming pared 8 bases from V and 2 bases from J, leaving 13 bases between. CDR3 DNA sequence: TGCGCCAGCCCCCAGAAGGTTCCCAAAAACATTCAGTACTTC. This translates into CASPQKVPKNIQYF.

This clonotype was counted a few times. The germline gene is not matched at one end of the junction; a read error may be the cause. The chain carries TRBV6-1 and TRBJ2-1, with TRBD2 as a possible D gene (6 bases). Per germline, CDR1 MNHNS and CDR2 SASEGT. CDR3 size: 14 residues. The DNA of the CDR3 is TGTGCCAGCAGTGAAAGTAGGTCGGCTGGGCGGAGGGTCTTC. It codes for CASSESRSAGRRVF.

In the case of this clonotype: With a much larger clone just one base away, this may be a read error. This chain links TRBV7-9 with TRBJ2-3; D not resolved. Germline V gene sequence: CDR1 SEHNR, CDR2 FQNEAQ (reference sequence). The V end lost 5 bases, the J end lost 2 bases, and 20 bases lay between the germline ends. The CDR3 is 17 residues long. This CDR3 is CASSPQTGRRATDTQYF. The CDR3 DNA sequence: TGTGCCAGCAGCCCCCAAACCGGACGGAGAGCCACAGATACGCAGTATTTT.

This clonotype showed up just a few times. The V call is TRBV4-2, the J call TRBJ1-6; D remains unclear. Germline CDR1 reads LGHNA; CDR2 reads YNFKEQ. The CDR3 has 16 residues. Deletions cut 0 bases from V and 7 bases from J, with 13 bases between. CDR3 sequence reads: CASSQDLDGLNSPLHF. CDR3 bases: TGTGCCAGCAGCCAAGATTTGGACGGACTGAATTCACCCCTCCACTTT.

The chain combines TRBV7-6 with TRBJ1-1; 7 bases are a match to TRBD1. The CDR3 is 14 amino acids. CDR1 and CDR2 from the germline V gene are SGHVS and FNYEAQ. The V and J ends lost 7 bases and 3 bases, in that order; junction bases with no gene match: 8. CDR3 nucleotides: TGTGCCAGCATAAGGGGGCAAGGGGACACTGAAGCTTTCTTT. Its translation is CASIRGQGDTEAFF.

V gene TRBV7-3 combines with J gene TRBJ2-5; 9 nucleotides match TRBD2. Germline CDR1 and CDR2: SGHTA and FQGTGA. J lost 5 bases, V lost 5 bases, and 6 bases had no gene match. The CDR3 spans 14 residues. The DNA for the CDR3 is TGTGCCAGCAGCCCGATAGCGGGGGCTGAGACCCAGTACTTC. It encodes CASSPIAGAETQYF.

The chain has TRBV7-9 and TRBJ2-3, with 7 nucleotides matching TRBD2. There are 16 residues in the CDR3. Germline V CDR1 and CDR2: SEHNR, FQNEAQ (reference sequence). Trimming took 3 bases from V and 3 from J; bases not matched to a gene: 9. CDR3: CASSFRPAGSTDTQYF. The CDR3 nucleotides read TGTGCCAGCAGCTTCCGTCCAGCGGGATCAACAGATACGCAGTATTTT.

This clonotype occurred a few times. The chain employs TRBV19 and TRBJ2-2, with unresolved D. The CDR3 sequence is 15 residues long. Germline-derived CDR1 and CDR2 are LNHDA and SQIVND (reference sequence). V was cut by 8 bases and J by 2 bases, with 15 bases left in between. Here the CDR3 reads CASGAPFLNTGELFF. In DNA, the CDR3 is TGTGCCAGTGGAGCGCCCTTTCTTAACACCGGGGAGCTGTTTTTT. The whole variable domain, filled in from reference TRBV19 and TRBJ2-2, reads DGGITQSPKYLFRKEGQNVTLSCEQNLNHDAMYWYRQDPGQGLRLIYYSQIVNDFQKGDIAEGYSVSREKKESFPLTVTSAQKNPTAFYLCASGAPFLNTGELFFGEGSRLTVL.

This clonotype showed up just a few times. The chain combines TRBV5-1 with TRBJ2-1; weak D call: TRBD1 (6 bases). CDR1 is SGHRS, CDR2 YFSETQ, per germline. This CDR3 has 16 residues. The V and J ends lost 4 bases and 2 bases respectively, with 16 bases between them. As DNA, the CDR3 is TGCGCCAGCAGCGGTAAGACAGGACCGGCCTACAATGAGCAGTTCTTC. Its translation: CASSGKTGPAYNEQFF.

V and J are TRBV7-8 and TRBJ2-1; perhaps TRBD2 as D (6 bases). The V gene lost 7 bases and the J gene lost 9 bases, with 16 bases spanning the gap. The CDR3 extends over 13 amino acids. The germline V gene has CDR1 SGHVS and CDR2 FQNEAQ. The CDR3 is CASTPGGASEQFF. In DNA, the CDR3 is TGTGCCAGCACCCCCGGCGGGGCTTCTGAGCAGTTCTTC.

This clonotype has a handful of counts. This rearrangement joins TRBV4-3 to TRBJ1-1, with D unresolved. The CDR3 is made up of 14 amino acids. Between the trimmed V and J ends, which lost 4 bases and 1 base, there was a span of 10 bases. Germline loops: CDR1 LGHNA, CDR2 YSLEER. CDR3 sequence: CASSPDVWNTEAFF. DNA of the CDR3: TGCGCCAGCAGCCCTGATGTCTGGAACACTGAAGCTTTCTTT.

This clonotype was observed a handful of times. V is TRBV29-1 and J is TRBJ1-2; the D gene is possibly TRBD1 (5 bases). This CDR3 region has 13 residues. The germline V and J ends were trimmed by 5 bases and 5 bases, with 15 bases remaining between them. Per germline, CDR1 SQVTM and CDR2 ANQGSEA. The CDR3 DNA reads TGCAGCGTTTTGTCCGGGGACTGGTATGGCTACACCTTC. It codes for CSVLSGDWYGYTF.

This clonotype was seen a few times. The rearrangement joins TRBV12-3 or TRBV12-4 to TRBJ2-7; perhaps TRBD1 as D (6 bases). This CDR3 region has 16 residues. Trimming shortened V by 2 bases and J by 1 base, and 15 bases separated the two germline ends. The CDR3 is CASSLPGGLSSYEQYF. The CDR3 region has the DNA TGTGCCAGCAGTTTACCTGGGGGCCTGTCGTCCTACGAGCAGTACTTC.

In this sample, this clonotype turned up a few times. This chain's CDR3 is CASSQFNTDTQYF. Written as DNA, the CDR3 is TGTGCCAGCAGCCAATTTAACACAGATACGCAGTATTTT. J is TRBJ2-3 and V is TRBV3-1; D is unresolved. The V end lost 2 bases, the J end lost 2 bases, and 5 bases lay between the germline ends. CDR3 length equals 13 residues. Germline V lookup: CDR1 LGHDT, CDR2 YNNKEL (reference sequence).

This rearrangement joins TRBV7-9 to TRBJ2-4; no clear D gene. Trimming pared 5 bases from V and 7 bases from J, leaving 21 bases between. The CDR3 contains 16 residues. The germline gives CDR1 SEHNR, CDR2 FQNEAQ (reference sequence). CDR3 residues: CASSLTDELGMNIQYF. The CDR3 region has the DNA TGTGCCAGCAGCCTCACAGACGAGCTAGGGATGAACATTCAGTACTTC.